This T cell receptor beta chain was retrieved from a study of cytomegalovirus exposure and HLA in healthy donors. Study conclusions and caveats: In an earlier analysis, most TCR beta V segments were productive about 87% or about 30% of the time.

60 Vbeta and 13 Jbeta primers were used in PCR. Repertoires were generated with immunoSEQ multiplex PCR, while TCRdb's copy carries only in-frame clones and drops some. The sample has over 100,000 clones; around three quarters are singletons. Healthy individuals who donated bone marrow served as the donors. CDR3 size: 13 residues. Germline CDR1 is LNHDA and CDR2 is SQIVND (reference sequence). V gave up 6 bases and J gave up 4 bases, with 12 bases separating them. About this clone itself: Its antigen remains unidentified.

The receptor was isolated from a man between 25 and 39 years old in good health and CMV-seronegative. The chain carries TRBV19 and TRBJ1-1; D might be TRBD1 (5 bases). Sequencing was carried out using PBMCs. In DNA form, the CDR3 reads TGTGCCAGTAGACCCCAGGGTGGCACTGAAGCTTTCTTT. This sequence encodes CASRPQGGTEAFF.